The sequence of this TCR beta chain was determined in a study of blood T cell repertoires in COVID-19. Study summary: Both acute and convalescent COVID-19 samples were obtained from the United States, Italy and Spain. Sample material is recorded as cDNA or gDNA derived from T cells, B-cell-depleted T cells, or PBMCs.

Original methodology: Reference gene primer amplification gave nucleated cell count estimates. Assay: immunoSEQ multiplex PCR; the TCRdb copy retains only in-frame clones and omits some. Clonal size and the V and J genes are those of that table, whereas D and trimming came from the DNA. The sample lists about 260,000 clones, approximately 86% occurring once. The sample was peripheral blood. This clonotype was obtained from a man aged 35 to 55 who had recovered from COVID-19.

The CDR3 protein is CASSFRTGDEQFF. The CDR3 DNA is TGTGCCAGCAGTTTTCGGACAGGGGATGAGCAGTTCTTC. V and J are TRBV12-3 or TRBV12-4 and TRBJ2-1, with TRBD1 identical over 9 bases. This CDR3 is 13 amino acids long. The V gene end was trimmed by 3 bases and the J gene end by 8 bases; junction bases not matched to a gene: 2.